This T cell receptor (beta chain) came from a study of CD8+CD57+ T cells in acquired aplastic anemia (dated by TCRdb to 2017 to 2018). The study in broad terms: DNA extracted from sorted CD4+ and CD8+ cells had a mean of around 3 ug, with a range of 0.2 to 27.4 ug. CD8+CD57+ expansion was defined as frequency above the mean frequency observed in healthy subjects. What the study reported, not specific to this receptor: Roughly 31 CD8+ CDR3 sequences were shared between patients and controls but appeared highly expressed in patients and within their immunodominant clones. No significant difference in CD8+ Simpson's diversity was found between patients and healthy controls (P=0.060).

This clonotype was found a few times. What this receptor recognizes is not known. Per-base qualities were not stored, and no clone one base away is much larger. CDR3 length: 11 amino acids, cysteine to phenylalanine. The kept DNA is CDR3 alone, 33 bases in frame from the first base. CDR1 LNHNV and CDR2 YYDKDF were looked up in the germline V gene (reference sequence). Unmatched junction bases come to 4, with V trimmed by 8 bases and J by 10 bases. Profiling of TCR beta VDJ combinations and CDR3 sequences used genomic DNA as the template. An Illumina HiSeq 2000 was used for TCR repertoire sequencing. As for the original processing: Repertoires were assessed using TRBV/TRBJ rearrangement plots, CDR3 size and DJ length profiles, and Simpson's diversity index. Whichever DNA sequence was most abundant in the deep sequencing data was defined as the immunodominant clone. CDR3 amino acid sequences were screened for sharing across subjects and compared with published repertoires and the VDJdb database. TCRdb trimmed public reads at Q25 via fastp, called clones via MiXCR and kept in-frame beta chains. A single entry per CDR3 protein holds the most common genes and DNA from its merged rows. For this entry, the V and J calls and clone size follow TCRdb and not the study's own pipeline. The sample table shows approximately 130,000 distinct CDR3 sequences, and about two fifths are seen once. The ten largest clonotypes hold over 2% of the sample.

Expansion of CD8+CD57+ cells had been shown by flow cytometry in the patients chosen for sequencing. Every patient had severe acquired aplastic anemia, diagnosed using the International Study of Aplastic Anemia and Agranulocytosis and Camitta criteria. No patient had received any therapy when blood was sampled. In this study, sorted CD4+ and CD8+ T cells from the blood of healthy subjects and of severe aplastic anemia patients had their TCR repertoires deep-sequenced. Patients were enrolled under clinicaltrials.gov protocols 00001620, 01623167, 00001397, 00071045, 00081523 and 00961064 in the USA. Ficoll-Paque density gradient centrifugation was used to isolate peripheral blood mononuclear cells. Before DNA extraction, CD4+ and CD8+ T cells were sorted with FACS or magnetic beads.

The sequence is built from TRBV15 and TRBJ2-1, with TRBD2 matching 8 junction bases. The sequence derives from a human donor with aplastic anemia. Sequencing was performed on sorted CD4+, CD8+, or CD8+CD57+ T cells (not recorded which) from PBMCs. The CDR3 protein is CATRREVEQFF. The sequence in DNA is TGTGCCACCCGGCGGGAGGTCGAGCAGTTCTTC.